This T cell receptor beta chain was obtained from a study of OX40 agonist ivuxolimab in advanced cancers. Trimming removed 1 base at V and 4 bases at J, with 6 bases between. This CDR3 has 13 residues. From germline, CDR1 is MGHRA and CDR2 YSYEKL. Whole-study findings and limits: In CD8+ T cells, expanded clones were on average more numerous than in CD4+.

This clone was counted between two and nine times. What it recognizes is unknown. The repertoire was sequenced with immunoSEQ multiplex PCR; TCRdb's copy has only in-frame clones and lacks some. The sample yields about 46,000 clones, approximately 86% seen once. V is TRBV4-1 and J is TRBJ2-3; D gene unclear. This sample comprised CD4+ or CD8+ T cells sorted from blood, obtained in a trial of the OX40 agonist ivuxolimab. This sequence originates from an adult with an advanced solid tumor such as melanoma, head and neck, liver or kidney cancer. In DNA, the CDR3 is TGCGCCAGCAGCCAAGTAGGTGCAGATACGCAGTATTTT. It codes for CASSQVGADTQYF.